This is a list of T cell receptor beta chains from one sample in a study of T-cell reconstitution after alpha-beta-depleted transplantation in children. TCRdb used MiXCR to reprocess the PCR reads, holding one entry per CDR3 protein. There are about 160,000 distinct CDR3 sequences in the sample; around 10% occur only once, and about 12% lies in the top ten. The sequenced sample was PBMCs, obtained before TCRalphabeta/CD19-depleted stem cell transplant. These receptors all come from a boy aged 2 to 10 with acute myeloid leukemia, due to receive a stem cell transplant. Each CDR3 is given with its conserved first and last residue. D genes are given only for firm matches. Not every row has a clone size; where given, it reads once, few, many or a size class.

v_gene	d_gene	abundance	j_gene	CDR3aa	CDR3nt
TRBV20-1	NA	many	TRBJ1-5	CSARVGGINQPQHF	TGCAGTGCTAGAGTAGGCGGAATAAATCAGCCCCAGCATTTT
TRBV2	TRBD2	NA	TRBJ2-1	CASSEVAGGPYNEQFF	TGTGCCAGCAGTGAAGTTGCGGGAGGGCCCTACAATGAGCAGTTCTTC
TRBV4-1	NA	many	TRBJ2-3	CASSKFGQVTDTQYF	TGCGCCAGCAGTAAGTTCGGGCAGGTCACAGATACGCAGTATTTT
TRBV28	TRBD1	many	TRBJ2-7	CASSFPQGAGEQYF	TGTGCCAGCAGTTTCCCACAGGGGGCAGGGGAGCAGTACTTC
TRBV4-1	NA	many	TRBJ2-1	CASSQWPTTGNEQFF	TGCGCCAGCAGCCAATGGCCAACGACCGGGAATGAGCAGTTCTTC
TRBV12-3/TRBV12-4	NA	many	TRBJ1-5	CASSFGQNNQPQHF	TGTGCCAGCAGTTTCGGACAGAACAATCAGCCCCAGCATTTT
TRBV12-3/TRBV12-4	NA	many	TRBJ2-3	CASSWASEVADTQYF	TGTGCCAGCAGTTGGGCTAGCGAAGTAGCAGATACGCAGTATTTT
TRBV27	NA	many	TRBJ2-1	CASSLSTASSYNEQFF	TGTGCCAGCAGTTTATCGACAGCAAGCTCCTACAATGAGCAGTTCTTC
TRBV20-1	NA	many	TRBJ2-3	CSARSSQRHSTDTQYF	TGCAGTGCTAGATCAAGTCAGCGGCATAGCACAGATACGCAGTATTTT
TRBV27	TRBD1	many	TRBJ2-2	CASSFATGSTGELFF	TGTGCCAGCAGTTTTGCGACAGGGTCAACCGGGGAGCTGTTTTTT
TRBV5-1	NA	many	TRBJ2-7	CASSRIFSEEQYF	TGCGCCAGCAGCCGCATCTTCTCCGAGGAGCAGTACTTC
TRBV15	NA	many	TRBJ1-4	CATSSHSAWELFF	TGTGCCACCAGCAGCCACAGTGCCTGGGAACTGTTTTTT
TRBV5-6	TRBD2	many	TRBJ2-1	CASSLFSGLYDAPEQFF	TGTGCCAGCAGCTTGTTTAGCGGGCTATACGACGCCCCTGAGCAGTTCTTC
TRBV5-1	TRBD1	many	TRBJ1-1	CASSLASTGTEAFF	TGCGCCAGCAGCCTGGCCTCGACAGGGACTGAAGCTTTCTTT
TRBV20-1	NA	many	TRBJ1-2	CSARDGAGGPTGGYTF	TGCAGTGCTAGAGATGGCGCAGGTGGCCCCACAGGAGGCTACACCTTC
TRBV7-9	NA	few	TRBJ2-5	CASSLGGLQGGTQYF	TGTGCCAGCAGCTTAGGGGGACTACAAGGGGGGACCCAGTACTTC
TRBV5-1	TRBD1	many	TRBJ2-4	CASSLVLGQGNIQYF	TGCGCCAGCAGCTTGGTGCTCGGACAGGGCAACATTCAGTACTTC
TRBV3-1	NA	NA	TRBJ2-1	CASSRGQAVQFF	TGTGCCAGCAGCCGGGGACAAGCGGTACAGTTCTTC
TRBV7-2	NA	few	TRBJ2-2	CASSSLGQRLTGELFF	TGTGCCAGCAGCTCCCTGGGACAACGACTGACCGGGGAGCTGTTTTTT
TRBV20-1	TRBD2	many	TRBJ2-1	CSASLQSGRSDEQFF	TGCAGTGCTAGCTTACAAAGCGGGAGGTCGGATGAGCAGTTCTTC
TRBV3-1	TRBD2	many	TRBJ2-1	CASSLQPGLVNEQFF	TGTGCCAGCAGCCTTCAACCGGGACTAGTCAATGAGCAGTTCTTC
TRBV29-1	TRBD2	many	TRBJ2-2	CSAPGLAGEAGELFF	TGCAGCGCGCCGGGACTAGCGGGAGAGGCCGGGGAGCTGTTTTTT
TRBV11-2	NA	many	TRBJ2-1	CASSLVSGGEQFF	TGTGCCAGCAGCTTAGTGAGTGGGGGTGAGCAGTTCTTC
TRBV6-5	TRBD2	few	TRBJ2-1	CASSYTSGRNNEQFF	TGTGCCAGCAGTTACACTAGCGGGAGGAACAATGAGCAGTTCTTC
TRBV4-1	NA	many	TRBJ1-5	CASSQEVGRFDQPQHF	TGCGCCAGCAGCCAAGAAGTTGGTAGGTTCGATCAGCCCCAGCATTTT
TRBV7-3	NA	many	TRBJ1-6	CASSLGPGEGSPLHF	TGTGCCAGCAGCCTTGGTCCCGGAGAGGGCTCACCCCTCCACTTT
TRBV20-1	TRBD2	many	TRBJ2-7	CSARGGGSSYEQYF	TGCAGTGCTAGAGGGGGGGGAAGCTCCTACGAGCAGTACTTC
TRBV5-1	TRBD1	many	TRBJ2-5	CASSSGQGGFWTQYF	TGCGCCAGCAGCTCGGGACAGGGGGGGTTCTGGACCCAGTACTTC
TRBV20-1	TRBD1	many	TRBJ1-2	CSASTGYGYTF	TGCAGTGCTTCGACAGGGTATGGCTACACCTTC
TRBV6-1	TRBD2	NA	TRBJ2-5	CASSETVAGGPVKTQYF	TGTGCCAGCAGTGAAACGGTAGCGGGGGGGCCGGTAAAGACCCAGTACTTC
TRBV24-1	NA	many	TRBJ2-7	CATSAWTGEQYF	TGTGCCACCAGTGCCTGGACGGGCGAGCAGTACTTC
TRBV28	TRBD1	many	TRBJ1-4	CASRSHKTGRNEKLFF	TGTGCCAGCAGGTCTCATAAGACAGGGCGTAATGAAAAACTGTTTTTT